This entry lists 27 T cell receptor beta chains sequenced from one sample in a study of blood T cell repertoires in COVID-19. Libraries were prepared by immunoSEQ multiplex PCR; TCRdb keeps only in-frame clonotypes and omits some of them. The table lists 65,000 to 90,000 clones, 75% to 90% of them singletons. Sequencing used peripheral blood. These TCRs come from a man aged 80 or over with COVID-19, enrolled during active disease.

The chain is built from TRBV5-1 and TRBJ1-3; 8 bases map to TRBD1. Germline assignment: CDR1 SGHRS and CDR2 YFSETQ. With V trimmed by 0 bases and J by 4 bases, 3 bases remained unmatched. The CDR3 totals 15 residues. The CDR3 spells CASSLESGGGNTIYF. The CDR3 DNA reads TGCGCCAGCAGCTTGGAGTCAGGGGGCGGAAACACCATATATTTT.

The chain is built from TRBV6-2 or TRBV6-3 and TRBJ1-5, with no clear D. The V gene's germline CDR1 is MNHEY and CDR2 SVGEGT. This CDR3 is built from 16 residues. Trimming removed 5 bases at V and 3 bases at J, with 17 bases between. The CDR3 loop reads CASSLGQRLLNQPQHF. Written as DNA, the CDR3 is TGTGCCAGCAGTCTTGGCCAGAGACTACTCAATCAGCCCCAGCATTTT.

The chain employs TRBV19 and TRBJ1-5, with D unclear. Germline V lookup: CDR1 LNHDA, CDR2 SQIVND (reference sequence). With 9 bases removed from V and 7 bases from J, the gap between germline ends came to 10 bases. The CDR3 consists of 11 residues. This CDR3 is CASGFGQPQHF. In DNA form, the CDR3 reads TGTGCCAGCGGATTCGGGCAGCCCCAGCATTTT.

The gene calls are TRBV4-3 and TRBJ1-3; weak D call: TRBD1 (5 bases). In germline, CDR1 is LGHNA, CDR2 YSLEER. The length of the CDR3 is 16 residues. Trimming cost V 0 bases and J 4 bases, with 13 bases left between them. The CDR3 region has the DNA TGCGCCAGCAGCCAAGATCTCGGGGGTACCGGAAACACCATATATTTT. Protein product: CASSQDLGGTGNTIYF.

CDR3 in amino acids: CSVEDLTANTGELFF. The CDR3 region has the DNA TGCAGCGTTGAAGATCTGACAGCGAACACCGGGGAGCTGTTTTTT. This chain links TRBV29-1 with TRBJ2-2; D is possibly TRBD1 (5 bases). This CDR3 has 15 amino acids. Germline CDR1 is SQVTM and CDR2 is ANQGSEA. The V and J ends lost 0 bases and 0 bases respectively, with 8 bases between them.

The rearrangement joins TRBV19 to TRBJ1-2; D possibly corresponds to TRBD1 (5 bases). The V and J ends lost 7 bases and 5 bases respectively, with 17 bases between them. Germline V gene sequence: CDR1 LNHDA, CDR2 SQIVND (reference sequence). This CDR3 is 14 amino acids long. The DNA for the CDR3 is TGTGCCAGTACCCCAAGGCAGGGAGGATATGGCTACACCTTC. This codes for CASTPRQGGYGYTF.

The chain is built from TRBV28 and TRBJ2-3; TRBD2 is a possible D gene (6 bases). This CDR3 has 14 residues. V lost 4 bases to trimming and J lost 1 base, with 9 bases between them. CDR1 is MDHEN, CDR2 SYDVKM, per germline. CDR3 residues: CASSSPGGTDTQYF. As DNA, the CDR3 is TGTGCCAGCAGTTCACCGGGAGGCACAGATACGCAGTATTTT.

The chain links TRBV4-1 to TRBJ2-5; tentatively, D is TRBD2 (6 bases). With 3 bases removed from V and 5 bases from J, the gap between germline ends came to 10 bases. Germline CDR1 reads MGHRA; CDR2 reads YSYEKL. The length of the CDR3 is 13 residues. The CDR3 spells CASSQRGEETQYF. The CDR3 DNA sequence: TGCGCCAGCAGCCAGCGCGGGGAGGAGACCCAGTACTTC.

CDR3 nucleotide sequence: TGTGCCAGCAGCTCGAATAGCGGGGGGTGGGATACGCAGTATTTT. It yields the protein CASSSNSGGWDTQYF. J is TRBJ2-3 and V is TRBV11-3, with TRBD2 matching over 10 bases. CDR1 and CDR2 from the germline V gene are SGHNT and YENEEA. V lost 4 bases, J lost 6 bases, and 7 bases stayed unmatched. The CDR3 contains 15 residues.

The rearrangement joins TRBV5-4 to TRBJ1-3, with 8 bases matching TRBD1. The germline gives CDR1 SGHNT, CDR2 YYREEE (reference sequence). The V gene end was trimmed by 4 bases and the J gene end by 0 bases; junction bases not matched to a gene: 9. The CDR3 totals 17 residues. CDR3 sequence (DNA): TGTGCCAGCAGCCGGGGACAGGTCGAGAGCTCTGGAAACACCATATATTTT. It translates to CASSRGQVESSGNTIYF.

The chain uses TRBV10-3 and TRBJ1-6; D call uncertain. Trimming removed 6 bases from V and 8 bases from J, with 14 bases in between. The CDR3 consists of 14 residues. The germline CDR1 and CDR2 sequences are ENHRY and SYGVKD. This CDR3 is CAIRDAAGDSPLHF. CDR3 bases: TGTGCCATCAGGGACGCAGCCGGGGATTCACCCCTCCACTTT.

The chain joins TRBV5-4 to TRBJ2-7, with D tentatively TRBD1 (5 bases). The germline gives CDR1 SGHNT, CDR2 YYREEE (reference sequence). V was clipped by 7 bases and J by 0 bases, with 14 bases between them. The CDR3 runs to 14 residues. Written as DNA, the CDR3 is TGTGCCAGCGTGTCGGACAACTCCTCCTACGAGCAGTACTTC. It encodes CASVSDNSSYEQYF. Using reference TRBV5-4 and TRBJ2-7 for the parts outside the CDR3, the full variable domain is ETGVTQSPTHLIKTRGQQVTLRCSSQSGHNTVSWYQQALGQGPQFIFQYYREEENGRGNFPPRFSGLQFPNYSSELNVNALELDDSALYLCASVSDNSSYEQYFGPGTRLTVT.

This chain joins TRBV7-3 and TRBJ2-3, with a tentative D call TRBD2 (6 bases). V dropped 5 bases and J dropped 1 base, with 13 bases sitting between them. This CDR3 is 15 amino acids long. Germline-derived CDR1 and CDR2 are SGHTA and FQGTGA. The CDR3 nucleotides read TGTGCCAGCAGCCACCGACTAGGGGGCACAGATACGCAGTATTTT. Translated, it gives CASSHRLGGTDTQYF.

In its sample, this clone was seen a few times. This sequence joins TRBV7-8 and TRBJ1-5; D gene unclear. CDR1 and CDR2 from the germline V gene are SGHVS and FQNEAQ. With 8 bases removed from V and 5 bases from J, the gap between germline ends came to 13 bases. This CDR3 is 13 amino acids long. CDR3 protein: CASSPTGYQPQHF. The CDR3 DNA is TGTGCCAGCTCCCCTACGGGGTATCAGCCCCAGCATTTT.

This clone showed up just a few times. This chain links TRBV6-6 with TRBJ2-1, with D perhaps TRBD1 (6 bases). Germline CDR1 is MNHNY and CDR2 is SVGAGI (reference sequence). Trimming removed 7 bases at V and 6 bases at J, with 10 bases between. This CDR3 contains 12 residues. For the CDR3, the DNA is TGTGCCAGCACGACAGGCTCCAATGAGCAGTTCTTC. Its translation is CASTTGSNEQFF.

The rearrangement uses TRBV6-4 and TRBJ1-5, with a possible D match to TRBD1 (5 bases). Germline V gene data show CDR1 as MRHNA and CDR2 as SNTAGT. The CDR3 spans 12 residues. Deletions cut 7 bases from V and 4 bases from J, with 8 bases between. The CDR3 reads CASMKGNQPQHF. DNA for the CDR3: TGTGCCAGCATGAAGGGGAATCAGCCCCAGCATTTT.

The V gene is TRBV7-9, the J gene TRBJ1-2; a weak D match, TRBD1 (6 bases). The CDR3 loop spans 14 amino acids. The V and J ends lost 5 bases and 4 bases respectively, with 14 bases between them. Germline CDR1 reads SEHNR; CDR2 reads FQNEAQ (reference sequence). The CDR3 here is CASSPGQTLYGYTF. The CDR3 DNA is TGTGCCAGCAGCCCCGGACAGACCCTCTATGGCTACACCTTC.

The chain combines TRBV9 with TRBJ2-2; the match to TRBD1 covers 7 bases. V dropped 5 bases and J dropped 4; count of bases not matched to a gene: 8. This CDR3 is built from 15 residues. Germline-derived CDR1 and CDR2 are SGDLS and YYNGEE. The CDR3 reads CASRPSPGGTGELFF. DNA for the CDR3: TGTGCCAGCAGACCTTCCCCAGGGGGCACCGGGGAGCTGTTTTTT.

CDR3 in DNA: TGTGCCAGCAGCGCTCGTTTACGGAGTGACGCTGAAGCTTTCTTT. This translates into CASSARLRSDAEAFF. V gene TRBV9 combines with J gene TRBJ1-1; no firm D call. Germline V gene lookup returns CDR1 SGDLS and CDR2 YYNGEE. This CDR3 is 15 amino acids long. The V and J ends lost 3 bases and 6 bases respectively, with 18 bases between them. The variable domain in full, with the rest retrieved from reference TRBV9 and TRBJ1-1, is DSGVTQTPKHLITATGQRVTLRCSPRSGDLSVYWYQQSLDQGLQFLIQYYNGEERAKGNILERFSAQQFPDLHSELNLSSLELGDSALYFCASSARLRSDAEAFFGQGTRLTVV.

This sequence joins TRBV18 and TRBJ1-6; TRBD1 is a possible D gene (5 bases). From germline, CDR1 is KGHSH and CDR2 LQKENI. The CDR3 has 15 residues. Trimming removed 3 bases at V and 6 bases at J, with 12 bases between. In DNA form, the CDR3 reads TGTGCCAGCTCACCGGCAGGGTTCAGTAATTCACCCCTCCACTTT. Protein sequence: CASSPAGFSNSPLHF.

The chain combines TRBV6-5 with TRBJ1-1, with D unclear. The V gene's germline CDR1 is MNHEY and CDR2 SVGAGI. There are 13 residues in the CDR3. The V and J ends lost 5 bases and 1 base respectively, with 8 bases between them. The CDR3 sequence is CASSTRQNTEAFF. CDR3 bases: TGTGCCAGCAGTACCCGACAGAACACTGAAGCTTTCTTT.

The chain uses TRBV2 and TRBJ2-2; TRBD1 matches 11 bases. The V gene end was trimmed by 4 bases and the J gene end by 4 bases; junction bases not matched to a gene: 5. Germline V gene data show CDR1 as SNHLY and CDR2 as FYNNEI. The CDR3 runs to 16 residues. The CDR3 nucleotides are TGTGCCAGCAGTGTACCGGGACAGGGGGGCACCGGGGAGCTGTTTTTT. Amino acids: CASSVPGQGGTGELFF. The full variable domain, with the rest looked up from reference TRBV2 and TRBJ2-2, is EPEVTQTPSHQVTQMGQEVILRCVPISNHLYFYWYRQILGQKVEFLVSFYNNEISEKSEIFDDQFSVERPDGSNFTLKIRSTKLEDSAMYFCASSVPGQGGTGELFFGEGSRLTVL.

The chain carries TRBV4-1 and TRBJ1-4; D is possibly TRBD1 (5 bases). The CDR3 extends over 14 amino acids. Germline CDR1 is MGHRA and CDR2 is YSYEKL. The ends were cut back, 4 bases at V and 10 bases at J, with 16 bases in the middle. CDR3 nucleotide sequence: TGCGCCAGCAGCCCGTCTGACCAGGGAAGAAAACTGTTTTTT. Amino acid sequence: CASSPSDQGRKLFF.

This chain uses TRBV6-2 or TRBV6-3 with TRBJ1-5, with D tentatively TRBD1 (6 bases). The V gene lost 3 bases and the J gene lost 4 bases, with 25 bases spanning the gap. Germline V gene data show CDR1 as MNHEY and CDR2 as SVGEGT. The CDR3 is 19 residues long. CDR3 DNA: TGTGCCAGCAGTTATGGCGGGGGGAGAACGGGGGCGCGGAATCAGCCCCAGCATTTT. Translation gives CASSYGGGRTGARNQPQHF.

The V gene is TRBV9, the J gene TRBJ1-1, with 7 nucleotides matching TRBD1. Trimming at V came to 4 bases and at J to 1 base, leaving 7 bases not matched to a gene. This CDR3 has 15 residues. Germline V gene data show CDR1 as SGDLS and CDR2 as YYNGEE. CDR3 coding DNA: TGTGCCAGCAGCCAGACCGGACAGGCGAACACTGAAGCTTTCTTT. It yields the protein CASSQTGQANTEAFF.

The CDR3 DNA is TGTGCCAGCAGTGAAGAAGGGACAGGACAGGGGACAGATACGCAGTATTTT. Residues: CASSEEGTGQGTDTQYF. The rearrangement links TRBV6-1 to TRBJ2-3, with TRBD1 matching 9 bases. The CDR3 is made up of 17 amino acids. The junction had 8 bases not matched to a gene; V was cut back by 1 base and J by 3 bases. Germline-derived CDR1 and CDR2 are MNHNS and SASEGT.

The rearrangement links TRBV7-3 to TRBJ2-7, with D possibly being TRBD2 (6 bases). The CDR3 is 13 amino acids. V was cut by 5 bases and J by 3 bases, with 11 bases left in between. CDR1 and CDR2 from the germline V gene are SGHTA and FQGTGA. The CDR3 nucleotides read TGTGCCAGCAGCCCCGCCGGGGGCTACGAGCAGTACTTC. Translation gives CASSPAGGYEQYF.